A single sample is the source of the 12 T cell receptor beta chains below, sequenced in a study of T-cell reconstitution after alpha-beta-depleted transplantation in children. For TCRbeta, the library was prepared with unique molecular identifiers. TCRdb re-called the PCR reads with MiXCR, one entry per CDR3 protein. The repertoire consists of 100,000 to 130,000 distinct CDR3 sequences, with around 6.4% occurring once and the leading ten covering approximately 25%. Sample: PBMCs, mostly from graft donor cells, taken 360 days after TCRalphabeta/CD19-depleted stem cell transplant. The receptors shown here come from a male patient aged 2 to 10 who had a stem cell transplant for acute lymphoblastic leukemia, so the T cells may come from the graft donor.

J is TRBJ2-1 and V is TRBV6-5, with D possibly matching TRBD2 (6 bases). Trimming took 5 bases from V and 8 from J, leaving 19 bases between them. Germline CDR1 reads MNHEY; CDR2 reads SVGAGI. This CDR3 region has 15 residues. The CDR3 sequence is CASSHADRAGHEQFF. CDR3 DNA: TGTGCCAGCAGTCACGCTGACCGCGCGGGACATGAGCAGTTCTTC.

At least ten counts were recorded for this clonotype. The V call is TRBV11-2, the J call TRBJ2-1; 7 bases agree with TRBD1. V lost 4 bases, J lost 6 bases, and 18 bases stayed unmatched. Germline values: CDR1 SGHAT, CDR2 FQNNGV. The CDR3 covers 18 residues. The CDR3 sequence is CASSSQSLSLHRGNEQFF. The CDR3 nucleotides read TGTGCCAGCAGCTCCCAATCCTTGAGCCTTCACAGGGGCAATGAGCAGTTCTTC.

V and J are TRBV7-9 and TRBJ1-1; the D is unclear. The CDR3 is 13 amino acids. V lost 11 bases, J lost 1 base, and 14 bases lay in between. Germline V gene lookup returns CDR1 SEHNR and CDR2 FQNEAQ (reference sequence). The chain's CDR3 is CAYTPSGNTEAFF. The CDR3 DNA reads as TGTGCCTATACCCCATCCGGGAACACTGAAGCTTTCTTT.

The chain carries TRBV28 and TRBJ2-2, with 9 nucleotides matching TRBD1. The CDR3 totals 17 residues. Looked up from germline, CDR1 is MDHEN and CDR2 is SYDVKM. With 2 bases clipped from V and 5 bases from J, the junction kept 9 bases outside the gene matches. CDR3 sequence reads: CASSLPGQGRETGELFF. CDR3 sequence (DNA): TGTGCCAGCAGTTTACCTGGACAGGGGCGGGAAACCGGGGAGCTGTTTTTT.

In this sample, this clonotype turned up many times. This chain joins TRBV24-1 and TRBJ2-2, with D unresolved. Trimming took off 1 base at V and 4 bases at J, with 9 bases between the two ends. Per germline, CDR1 KGHDR and CDR2 SFDVKD. This CDR3 comprises 15 residues. The CDR3 DNA reads TGTGCCACCAGTGATTTTGGGCAGTTCACCGGGGAGCTGTTTTTT. Encoded protein: CATSDFGQFTGELFF.

This clonotype was counted at least ten times. The gene calls are TRBV5-1 and TRBJ2-2; the D is unclear. CDR1 is SGHRS and CDR2 is YFSETQ in the germline V gene. Trimming stripped 2 bases from V and 3 bases from J, with 11 bases between. The CDR3 runs to 15 residues. In nucleotides, the CDR3 is TGCGCCAGCAGCTTCCGGAAGGGCGACACCGGGGAGCTGTTTTTT. Translating gives CASSFRKGDTGELFF.

This clonotype has at least ten counts. The V gene is TRBV12-3 or TRBV12-4, the J gene TRBJ1-1, with unresolved D. With 7 bases removed from V and 0 bases from J, the gap between germline ends came to 15 bases. This CDR3 comprises 15 residues. CDR3 region: CASTVRDRVNTEAFF. In nucleotides, the CDR3 is TGTGCCAGCACCGTCAGAGACCGAGTGAACACTGAAGCTTTCTTT.

This clonotype was counted many times. This chain links TRBV28 with TRBJ2-1, with D perhaps TRBD1 or TRBD2 (6 bases each). V lost 8 bases to trimming and J lost 9 bases, with 14 bases between them. The CDR3 has 12 amino acids. Germline loops: CDR1 MDHEN, CDR2 SYDVKM. The CDR3 region has the DNA TGTGCCAGCCTGGGGGGCCCGAGTGAGCAGTTCTTC. It encodes CASLGGPSEQFF.

This clonotype was seen repeatedly, ten times or more. The rearrangement uses TRBV29-1 and TRBJ2-2; tentatively, D is TRBD1 (6 bases). The V end was cut by 2 bases, the J end by 3 bases, with 7 bases between. CDR1 SQVTM and CDR2 ANQGSEA come from the germline V gene. This CDR3 region has 13 residues. The CDR3 sequence: CSVENRDTGELFF. The CDR3 bases are TGCAGCGTTGAAAACAGGGACACCGGGGAGCTGTTTTTT.

This clonotype was counted between two and nine times. DNA of the CDR3: TGTGCCAGCAGCCAAGCATCCGGCCACAATGAGCAGTTCTTC. It translates to CASSQASGHNEQFF. This chain connects TRBV4-2 to TRBJ2-1; D ambiguous. The CDR3 covers 14 residues. The ends were cut back, 1 base at V and 5 bases at J, with 9 bases in the middle. The V gene's germline CDR1 is LGHNA and CDR2 YNFKEQ.

The chain carries TRBV4-1 and TRBJ2-7, with D unresolved. The germline V gene has CDR1 MGHRA and CDR2 YSYEKL. The CDR3 spans 14 residues. Trimming left V 4 bases short and J 4 bases short, with 14 bases between. In nucleotides, the CDR3 is TGCGCCAGCAGCCCTGGCCCCAGTGATTACGAGCAGTACTTC. Encoded protein: CASSPGPSDYEQYF.

Concerning this clonotype itself: A much larger clone lies a single base off, so this may be a read error. The chain recombines TRBV28 with TRBJ2-1, with a possible D match to TRBD1 (5 bases). This CDR3 has 15 residues. V gave up 7 bases and J gave up 4 bases, with 17 bases separating them. Per the germline V gene, CDR1 is MDHEN and CDR2 is SYDVKM. The DNA for the CDR3 is TGTGCCAGCATACGAGACAGCTCCACTTACAATGAGCAGTTCTTC. Residues: CASIRDSSTYNEQFF.